This TCR beta chain is drawn from a study of blood T cells in healthy people across ages. Study findings and constraints: More naive CD4+ cells and higher diversity were found in long-lived than in aged donors.

The CDR3 is made up of 15 amino acids. In germline, CDR1 is SGHAT, CDR2 FQNNGV. With V trimmed by 2 bases and J by 3 bases, 4 bases remained unmatched. Then a second PCR, running roughly 7 to 11 cycles, was carried out with a sample-barcoded 5' primer and a J-beta primer mix. Through a template-switch adaptor with 12 random nucleotides, each cDNA molecule received a tag. TCRdb passed the 5' RACE reads through MiXCR, listing each CDR3 protein once. In the table there are approximately 1,000,000 distinct CDR3 sequences, 40% to 45% of which are singletons. On this clonotype: Its antigen is currently unknown.

About 10 milliliters of peripheral blood were drawn from each donor into EDTA-treated tubes. Researchers report isolating at least 7 million PBMCs per sample. This chain uses TRBV11-2 with TRBJ2-1, with TRBD1 matching over 7 bases. The origin of this receptor is a woman aged 60-75 years in good health. Sequencing used blood. The DNA for the CDR3 is TGTGCCAGCAGCTTAAAGAGGGACAGCTACAATGAGCAGTTCTTC. It codes for CASSLKRDSYNEQFF.